This T cell receptor beta chain comes out of a study of blood T cells in healthy people across ages. Notes on the study in general: Versus aged donors, long-lived donors had higher diversity and more naive CD4+ cells.

The germline V gene encodes CDR1 DFQATT and CDR2 SNEGSKA (reference sequence). The CDR3 contains 12 residues. Trimming took off 2 bases at V and 5 bases at J, with 7 bases between the two ends. Healthy Caucasian individuals from Russia aged about 6 to 90 were enrolled as donors. With respect to this clonotype: What it binds is unknown.

Next came a second PCR, run for about 6 to 11 cycles, which used a sample-barcoded 5' primer along with a J-beta primer mix. All samples yielded 2.5 million or more CDR3-containing paired-end reads. Using its own MiXCR run on the 5' RACE reads, TCRdb lists one record per CDR3 protein. The sample has more than 650,000 distinct CDR3 sequences, about a fifth seen once. J is TRBJ1-5 and V is TRBV20-1; no firm D call. What was sequenced was blood. The clonotype originates from a man aged 65-85 years in good health. The CDR3 reads CSARFGDQPQHF. The CDR3 bases are TGCAGTGCTAGATTCGGGGATCAGCCCCAGCATTTT.